The clone carrying this T cell receptor beta chain was detected ten times or more. Researchers tagged individual cDNA molecules with unique molecular identifiers. TCRdb ran MiXCR on the 5' RACE reads and lists one entry per CDR3 protein. The sample shows about 33,000 distinct CDR3 sequences, over 4.5% of them seen only once. The sample comes from a study of early T cells in non-severe SARS-CoV-2 infection. This TCR derives from an adult who was a healthcare worker with PCR-confirmed SARS-CoV-2 infection or an uninfected control (not recorded which). The sequenced material came from whole blood.

CDR3 loop: CSAPRESTDTQYF. The CDR3 coding sequence is TGCAGTGCGCCGCGGGAGTCCACAGATACGCAGTATTTT. The chain employs TRBV20-1 and TRBJ2-3; the match to TRBD2 covers 7 bases. CDR3 length: 13 residues. Germline values: CDR1 DFQATT, CDR2 SNEGSKA (reference sequence). Germline trimming cut 6 bases from V and 2 bases from J; bases unmatched to any gene: 5.